The rows below give T cell receptor beta chains drawn from one sample of a study of T cells after yellow fever vaccination. TCRdb reprocessed the 5' RACE reads with MiXCR, giving one entry per CDR3 protein. The profile covers more than 90,000 distinct CDR3 sequences, with around 6.7% appearing a single time and around 2.6% taken by the ten largest. Specimen: CD4+ T cells sorted from PBMCs, collected 35 to 50 days after the first yellow fever vaccination. The receptors shown here come from a man younger than 35 who received the YFV17D yellow fever vaccine. CDR3s include the opening cysteine and the closing phenylalanine or tryptophan. Each record gives: clone size, J gene, D gene, V gene, CDR3 protein, CDR3 DNA. D genes are given only for firm matches. Size tells how often a clone was seen (once, few, many) or the class of an expanded clone, and some rows leave it out.

>many|TRBJ2-5|-|TRBV18
CASSPGLEQETQYF
TGTGCCAGCTCACCGGGGCTGGAACAAGAGACCCAGTACTTC
>-|TRBJ2-7|TRBD2|TRBV20-1
CCASGAQPIHIEQYF
TGCTGTGCTAGCGGGGCACAACCGATTCATATCGAGCAGTACTTC
>many|TRBJ2-1|TRBD2|TRBV10-3
CAISKMAGGLNEQFF
TGTGCCATCAGCAAAATGGCGGGGGGGCTCAATGAGCAGTTCTTC
>few|TRBJ1-6|-|TRBV9
CASSVVVNSPLHF
TGTGCCAGCAGCGTAGTTGTTAATTCACCCCTCCACTTT
>many|TRBJ1-3|TRBD1|TRBV5-4
CASSRDSRVGNTIYF
TGTGCCAGCAGCCGGGACAGTAGAGTTGGAAACACCATATATTTT
>many|TRBJ2-2|-|TRBV12-3/TRBV12-4
CASTPSGTSGTGELFF
TGTGCCAGCACCCCCTCTGGGACCTCGGGCACCGGGGAGCTGTTTTTT
>few|TRBJ2-2|-|TRBV11-2
CAIRRQAAMNTGELFF
TGTGCCATCCGGCGACAGGCCGCGATGAACACCGGGGAGCTGTTTTTT
>many|TRBJ2-5|-|TRBV27
CASSSESGPQETQYF
TGTGCCAGCAGTTCCGAATCGGGGCCACAAGAGACCCAGTACTTC
>many|TRBJ1-1|TRBD1|TRBV7-2
CASSQGQGSTEAFF
TGTGCCAGCAGCCAGGGACAGGGTTCGACTGAAGCTTTCTTT
>-|TRBJ2-2|-|TRBV5-1
CASSLDKGTGELFF
TGCGCCAGCAGCTTGGACAAGGGGACCGGGGAGCTGTTTTTT
>many|TRBJ2-5|TRBD1|TRBV15
CATSRDRGQETQYF
TGTGCCACCAGCAGAGACAGGGGGCAAGAGACCCAGTACTTC
>many|TRBJ2-2|TRBD1|TRBV7-2
CASSFVGQGGTGELFF
TGTGCCAGCAGCTTCGTGGGACAGGGGGGAACCGGGGAGCTGTTTTTT
>many|TRBJ2-3|-|TRBV24-1
CATSGGGYNTDTQYF
TGTGCCACCAGCGGAGGGGGGTACAACACAGATACGCAGTATTTT
>medium-sized|TRBJ2-3|TRBD1|TRBV5-1
CASTYGGTGLAGDTQYF
TGCGCCAGCACCTACGGAGGGACAGGGCTGGCGGGAGATACGCAGTATTTT
>many|TRBJ1-1|-|TRBV29-1
CSVSSPLNTEAFF
TGCAGCGTTTCCTCGCCATTGAACACTGAAGCTTTCTTT
>many|TRBJ2-7|-|TRBV12-3/TRBV12-4
CASRGILEQYF
TGTGCCAGCAGAGGAATTTTGGAGCAGTACTTC
>many|TRBJ1-1|-|TRBV5-1
CASSPGMGPEAFF
TGCGCCAGCAGCCCCGGGATGGGCCCTGAAGCTTTCTTT
>many|TRBJ1-5|-|TRBV18
CASSHGGNRDQPQHF
TGTGCCAGCTCACACGGCGGGAACAGGGATCAGCCCCAGCATTTT
>many|TRBJ1-2|-|TRBV10-3
CAIREGTGVNYGYTF
TGTGCCATCAGGGAAGGAACAGGAGTTAACTATGGCTACACCTTC
>many|TRBJ1-1|-|TRBV29-1
CSVGEGKAFF
TGCAGCGTTGGAGAAGGGAAAGCTTTCTTT
>many|TRBJ2-5|-|TRBV5-1
CASSRDLSSQYF
TGCGCCAGCAGCCGGGACCTAAGCAGCCAGTACTTC
>many|TRBJ2-3|-|TRBV6-5
CASSPTRASGTDTQYF
TGTGCCAGCAGCCCGACGAGGGCGTCCGGCACAGATACGCAGTATTTT
>many|TRBJ1-2|-|TRBV14
CASSHGPSYGYTF
TGTGCCAGCAGCCACGGACCTTCCTATGGCTACACCTTC
>many|TRBJ1-4|-|TRBV20-1
CSARDPERDEKLFF
TGCAGTGCTAGAGATCCAGAACGGGATGAAAAACTGTTTTTT
>many|TRBJ2-1|-|TRBV15
CATSRGGGWQFF
TGTGCCACCAGCAGAGGGGGAGGATGGCAGTTCTTC
>few|TRBJ2-5|-|TRBV5-1
CASTLMQGYETQYF
TGCGCCAGCACCCTGATGCAGGGGTACGAGACCCAGTACTTC
>many|TRBJ2-5|TRBD1|TRBV5-1
CASSLAGTGRGETQYF
TGCGCCAGCAGCTTGGCCGGGACAGGGAGAGGGGAGACCCAGTACTTC
>many|TRBJ2-3|TRBD2|TRBV6-2/TRBV6-3
CASSYRRGKKSGGRTDTQYF
TGTGCCAGCAGTTACCGACGAGGCAAGAAAAGCGGGGGCCGAACAGATACGCAGTATTTT
>many|TRBJ1-1|-|TRBV29-1
CSVERREGDTEAFF
TGCAGCGTTGAACGGCGAGAGGGTGACACTGAAGCTTTCTTT
>few|TRBJ2-3|TRBD1|TRBV29-1
CSVGTGGRPDTQYF
TGCAGCGTTGGGACAGGGGGCCGTCCAGATACGCAGTATTTT
>many|TRBJ2-5|-|TRBV6-2/TRBV6-3
CASSYQELETQYF
TGTGCCAGCAGTTACCAGGAGCTAGAGACCCAGTACTTC
>many|TRBJ2-2|TRBD2|TRBV10-3
CAIRRLAGDSGELFF
TGTGCCATCAGGCGACTAGCGGGGGACAGCGGGGAGCTGTTTTTT
>many|TRBJ1-6|-|TRBV6-1
CASSLGVGFYNSPLHF
TGTGCCAGCAGCCTAGGGGTCGGATTCTATAATTCACCCCTCCACTTT
>many|TRBJ2-1|TRBD2|TRBV18
CASSPRLAGGRNEQFF
TGTGCCAGCTCACCGCGGTTAGCGGGGGGGCGTAATGAGCAGTTCTTC
>-|TRBJ1-1|TRBD1|TRBV4-1
CASSQGQTGKNTEAFF
TGCGCCAGCAGCCAGGGACAGACAGGGAAGAACACTGAAGCTTTCTTT
>many|TRBJ1-2|TRBD1|TRBV4-3
CASSPRTGDGYTF
TGCGCCAGCAGCCCGCGGACAGGGGATGGCTACACCTTC
>many|TRBJ1-3|-|TRBV19
CASSNRNSGNTIYF
TGTGCCAGTAGTAACCGTAACTCTGGAAACACCATATATTTT
>many|TRBJ1-2|-|TRBV3-1
CASSQGLGGYTF
TGTGCCAGCAGCCAAGGTCTGGGTGGCTACACCTTC
>few|TRBJ2-6|-|TRBV7-3
CASSERGGRWVGANVLTF
TGTGCCAGCAGCGAACGAGGGGGGCGCTGGGTTGGGGCCAACGTCCTGACTTTC
>many|TRBJ1-6|-|TRBV6-5
CASSYRPGSYNSPLHF
TGTGCCAGCAGTTACCGGCCGGGCTCCTATAATTCACCCCTCCACTTT
>many|TRBJ2-5|TRBD1|TRBV12-3/TRBV12-4
CASSSDRGRETQYF
TGTGCCAGCAGCTCCGACAGGGGGAGAGAGACCCAGTACTTC
>many|TRBJ2-3|TRBD2|TRBV5-1
CASSSSGGNQVQYF
TGCGCCAGCAGTTCTAGCGGGGGAAATCAAGTGCAGTATTTT
>many|TRBJ1-1|-|TRBV28
CASREMNTEAFF
TGTGCCAGCAGAGAAATGAACACTGAAGCTTTCTTT
>few|TRBJ2-3|TRBD2|TRBV5-7
CASRTSHTDTQYF
TGTGCCAGCCGGACTAGTCACACAGATACGCAGTATTTT
>many|TRBJ2-3|TRBD2|TRBV20-1
CSASSGVYTDTQYF
TGCAGTGCCTCCAGCGGGGTCTACACAGATACGCAGTATTTT
>many|TRBJ2-1|-|TRBV27
CASRSGLDNEQFF
TGTGCCAGCAGATCCGGGTTAGACAATGAGCAGTTCTTC
>many|TRBJ2-3|TRBD2|TRBV6-2/TRBV6-3
CASSYVASGDLAQYF
TGTGCCAGCAGTTACGTGGCTAGCGGGGATTTGGCGCAGTATTTT
>-|TRBJ2-3|TRBD1|TRBV12-3/TRBV12-4
CASKTGASTETQYF
TGTGCCAGCAAAACAGGGGCCAGCACAGAAACGCAGTATTTT
>many|TRBJ1-2|-|TRBV6-2/TRBV6-3
CASSHGDRFSNYGYTF
TGTGCCAGCAGCCACGGGGACCGGTTCTCTAACTATGGCTACACCTTC
>many|TRBJ2-1|-|TRBV5-1
CASSLGLGYNEQFF
TGCGCCAGCAGCCTTGGTCTGGGTTACAATGAGCAGTTCTTC